The rows below give T cell receptor beta chains drawn from one sample of a study of cytomegalovirus exposure and HLA in healthy donors. Sequencing was performed with immunoSEQ multiplex PCR; in TCRdb, only in-frame clones are kept and a portion is missing. Of more than 150,000 clones in the sample, about 83% were seen once. The material sequenced was PBMCs. These receptors all stem from a woman aged 25 to 39 in good health and CMV-seropositive. CDR3s include the opening cysteine and the closing phenylalanine or tryptophan. The order of the fields is J gene, V gene, D gene, clone size, CDR3 protein, CDR3 DNA. A D gene is named only where the DNA matches it firmly. Expanded clones get a size class; other rows say once, few or many, or leave the size out.

>TRBJ1-2|TRBV19|TRBD1|-
CASSIGRGGGYTF
TGTGCCAGTAGTATAGGCCGAGGGGGCGGCTACACCTTC
>TRBJ1-4|TRBV27|-|-
CASSYSGTIQEKLFF
TGTGCCAGCAGTTATTCCGGGACTATCCAGGAAAAACTGTTTTTT
>TRBJ1-1|TRBV2|TRBD1|-
CARIKGQGSRGTEAFF
TGTGCCAGGATTAAGGGACAGGGGAGTCGAGGCACTGAAGCTTTCTTT
>TRBJ1-6|TRBV5-1|-|few
CASSPSGGDNSPLHF
TGCGCCAGCAGCCCGTCGGGGGGGGATAATTCACCCCTCCACTTT
>TRBJ1-1|TRBV6-4|-|-
CASRAGQNTEAFF
TGTGCCAGCAGGGCCGGACAGAACACTGAAGCTTTCTTT
>TRBJ1-1|TRBV27|TRBD1|-
CASSWDRAVEAFF
TGTGCCAGCAGTTGGGACAGGGCGGTTGAAGCTTTCTTT
>TRBJ2-3|TRBV4-1|TRBD1|-
CASSQPGQTDTQYF
TGCGCCAGCAGCCAGCCGGGACAGACAGATACGCAGTATTTT
>TRBJ1-2|TRBV6-1|-|-
CASSERGAGYGYTF
TGTGCCAGCAGTGAGCGGGGCGCCGGCTATGGCTACACCTTC
>TRBJ2-7|TRBV9|-|-
CASSVVPVASYEQYF
TGTGCCAGCAGCGTAGTCCCCGTTGCTAGTTACGAGCAGTACTTC
>TRBJ2-7|TRBV4-2|-|few
CASSPRGADPGDEQYF
TGTGCCAGCAGCCCCCGTGGGGCCGACCCGGGGGACGAGCAGTACTTC
>TRBJ2-7|TRBV7-8|-|once
CASSLAQDEQYF
TGTGCCAGCAGCTTAGCTCAGGACGAGCAGTACTTC
>TRBJ2-2|TRBV4-3|TRBD1|-
CASSPDRGQGIAGELFF
TGCGCCAGCAGCCCGGATAGGGGACAGGGGATAGCCGGGGAGCTGTTTTTT
>TRBJ2-7|TRBV5-1|-|-
CASSKGLTLLDSYEQYF
TGCGCCAGCAGCAAGGGATTAACCCTACTTGACAGCTACGAGCAGTACTTC
>TRBJ2-5|TRBV7-9|TRBD2|-
CASTPLVAGFETQYF
TGTGCCAGCACCCCCTTAGTAGCGGGGTTTGAGACCCAGTACTTC
>TRBJ2-2|TRBV6-4|-|few
CASSVREYTGELFF
TGTGCCAGCAGTGTCAGGGAATACACCGGGGAGCTGTTTTTT
>TRBJ2-7|TRBV6-6|-|-
CASSLERSYEQYF
TGTGCCAGCAGTCTCGAGCGGTCCTACGAGCAGTACTTC
>TRBJ1-2|TRBV4-1|-|-
CASSQVQGNYGYTF
TGCGCCAGCAGCCAAGTGCAGGGAAACTATGGCTACACCTTC
>TRBJ1-1|TRBV27|-|-
CASSLSSGNTEAFF
TGTGCCAGCAGTTTATCAAGCGGGAACACTGAAGCTTTCTTT
>TRBJ1-2|TRBV19|-|once
CASREAHYGYTF
TGTGCCAGTAGGGAGGCCCACTATGGCTACACCTTC
>TRBJ2-7|TRBV7-9|-|-
CASSPPVGGSYEQYF
TGTGCCAGCAGCCCGCCGGTCGGGGGTTCCTACGAGCAGTACTTC
>TRBJ2-3|TRBV7-9|-|once
CASSPPGGRPATDTQYF
TGTGCCAGCAGCCCCCCCGGGGGACGTCCAGCCACAGATACGCAGTATTTT
>TRBJ1-2|TRBV6-5|TRBD1|-
CASRSLTGIGYTF
TGTGCCAGCAGATCACTGACAGGGATCGGCTACACCTTC
>TRBJ1-6|TRBV5-4|TRBD1|-
CASSLGQGVVSPLHF
TGTGCCAGCAGCTTGGGTCAGGGGGTAGTGTCACCCCTCCACTTT
>TRBJ2-7|TRBV6-1|TRBD1|-
CASTKTGDEQYF
TGTGCCAGCACGAAAACAGGGGACGAGCAGTACTTC
>TRBJ2-2|TRBV7-9|TRBD2|-
CASSLAPGTTTGELFF
TGTGCCAGCAGTTTGGCACCCGGGACTACCACCGGGGAGCTGTTTTTT
>TRBJ2-1|TRBV29-1|-|few
CSAEHPIFYNEQFF
TGCAGCGCAGAACACCCGATCTTTTACAATGAGCAGTTCTTC
>TRBJ2-5|TRBV7-9|TRBD2|-
CASSLPGTSGEETQYF
TGTGCCAGCAGCTTACCCGGGACTAGCGGGGAAGAGACCCAGTACTTC
>TRBJ2-1|TRBV7-8|TRBD2|-
CASSLARGNEQFF
TGTGCCAGCAGCTTAGCGCGGGGGAATGAGCAGTTCTTC
>TRBJ2-1|TRBV5-1|-|few
CASSQDGIYNEQFF
TGCGCCAGCAGCCAAGACGGGATTTACAATGAGCAGTTCTTC
>TRBJ2-1|TRBV5-6|TRBD1|-
CASSFTGQGGEQFF
TGTGCCAGCAGCTTTACGGGACAGGGTGGTGAGCAGTTCTTC
>TRBJ2-5|TRBV7-8|TRBD1|-
CASTRTAGGIETQYF
TGTGCCAGCACCCGGACGGCAGGGGGCATAGAGACCCAGTACTTC
>TRBJ2-3|TRBV5-4|-|-
CASSPGIQTDTQYF
TGTGCCAGCAGCCCCGGGATTCAAACAGATACGCAGTATTTT
>TRBJ1-4|TRBV6-6|-|-
CASSEAGADEKLFF
TGTGCCAGCAGTGAGGCGGGGGCTGATGAAAAACTGTTTTTT
>TRBJ2-7|TRBV14|-|-
CASSQIEPYEQYF
TGTGCCAGCAGCCAAATAGAGCCTTACGAGCAGTACTTC
>TRBJ2-1|TRBV10-3|-|-
CATQLATGAYNEQFF
TGTGCCACCCAACTAGCCACGGGGGCCTACAATGAGCAGTTCTTC
>TRBJ2-5|TRBV10-2|TRBD1|-
CASRQGAGYEETQYF
TGCGCCAGTCGACAGGGGGCAGGCTACGAAGAGACCCAGTACTTC
>TRBJ2-7|TRBV11-3|TRBD1|-
CASSWDSSYEQYF
TGTGCCAGCAGCTGGGACAGCTCCTACGAGCAGTACTTC
>TRBJ2-2|TRBV4-2|TRBD2|once
CASSLGLAGNTGELFF
TGTGCCAGCAGCCTGGGACTAGCGGGAAACACCGGGGAGCTGTTTTTT
>TRBJ2-2|TRBV5-1|TRBD1|once
CASSFEDRHEDYTGELFF
TGCGCCAGCAGCTTTGAGGACAGGCACGAAGATTACACCGGGGAGCTGTTTTTT
>TRBJ2-5|TRBV15|TRBD1|-
CATSRGQEETQYF
TGTGCCACCAGCAGGGGACAGGAAGAGACCCAGTACTTC
>TRBJ2-5|TRBV7-2|TRBD2|-
CASSLPSGLGIQETQYF
TGTGCCAGCAGCTTACCCTCGGGACTAGGGATCCAAGAGACCCAGTACTTC
>TRBJ2-3|TRBV5-1|TRBD1|-
CASSSDRGSDTQYF
TGCGCCAGCAGCTCAGACAGGGGGAGTGATACGCAGTATTTT
>TRBJ1-1|TRBV19|TRBD1|-
CATTSQARQGPHMGTEAFF
TGTGCCACCACCTCCCAAGCGAGACAGGGACCCCACATGGGCACTGAAGCTTTCTTT
>TRBJ2-3|TRBV2|-|-
CASPTGDTQYF
TGTGCCAGCCCCACCGGGGATACGCAGTATTTT
>TRBJ2-2|TRBV5-6|TRBD2|few
CASSLIAGLGTGELFF
TGTGCCAGCAGCTTGATTGCGGGACTAGGAACCGGGGAGCTGTTTTTT
>TRBJ1-5|TRBV6-6|-|-
CASSFSTVSNQPQHF
TGTGCCAGCAGCTTCTCGACAGTTAGCAATCAGCCCCAACATTTT